The present TCR beta chain was sequenced within a study of blood T cell repertoires in COVID-19. The CDR3 extends over 18 amino acids. The V and J ends lost 3 bases and 6 bases, in that order; junction bases with no gene match: 12. Per germline, CDR1 ENHRY and CDR2 SYGVKD. TCRdb keeps only in-frame clones here, not all; method: immunoSEQ multiplex PCR. The sample shows some 260,000 clones, about three quarters of them seen only once. The chain carries TRBV10-3 and TRBJ1-6, with 9 positions matching TRBD1. The TCR was taken from a woman aged 80 or over with acute or convalescent COVID-19. Sequences were obtained from peripheral blood. The DNA for the CDR3 is TGTGCCATCAGTGACTCGGACAGGGGTACCTCGGGTAATTCACCCCTCCACTTT. It translates to CAISDSDRGTSGNSPLHF.